Each of the 15 T cell receptor beta chains below was sequenced from the same sample in a study of CD8 T cells in Susac syndrome. A quantity of about 0.5 to 1 ug RNA underwent reverse transcription using random hexamers. TCRdb re-analysed the immunoSEQ multiplex PCR reads in MiXCR, keeping a single row per CDR3 protein. The sample consists of tens of thousands of distinct CDR3 sequences, around 94% of them appearing once. The sample was CD8+ T cells from PBMCs. Source of these receptors: a human donor with Susac syndrome.

The chain recombines TRBV5-1 with TRBJ2-2, with a weak D call TRBD2 (6 bases). CDR1 and CDR2 from the germline V gene are SGHRS and YFSETQ. The CDR3 length is 13 residues. The ends were cut back, 8 bases at V and 2 bases at J, with 10 bases in the middle. The CDR3 DNA follows: TGCGCCAGTTATAGCGGTAACACCGGGGAGCTGTTTTTT. Translated: CASYSGNTGELFF.

The chain links TRBV7-8 to TRBJ2-2, with 11 bases aligning to TRBD2. Germline values: CDR1 SGHVS, CDR2 FQNEAQ. Unmatched junction bases numbered 9, after V lost 4 bases and J lost 2 bases. CDR3 size: 18 residues. This chain's CDR3 is CASSSVAGGPLNTGELFF. The CDR3 coding sequence is TGTGCCAGCAGCTCTGTAGCGGGAGGGCCGCTAAACACCGGGGAGCTGTTTTTT. Full variable domain (outside the CDR3, taken from reference TRBV7-8 and TRBJ2-2): GAGVSQSPRYKVAKRGQDVALRCDPISGHVSLFWYQQALGQGPEFLTYFQNEAQLDKSGLPSDRFFAERPEGSVSTLKIQRTQQEDSAVYLCASSSVAGGPLNTGELFFGEGSRLTVL.

This clonotype showed up just once. This chain joins TRBV19 and TRBJ2-2; 11 bases fit TRBD1. Trimming cost V 3 bases and J 3 bases; bases outside gene matches: 0. The CDR3 spans 15 residues. The V gene's germline CDR1 is LNHDA and CDR2 SQIVND (reference sequence). CDR3 protein: CASSMGQGDTGELFF. The CDR3, as DNA: TGTGCCAGTAGTATGGGACAGGGGGACACCGGGGAGCTGTTTTTT.

V gene TRBV6-2 or TRBV6-3 combines with J gene TRBJ2-2; D uncertain. The CDR3 covers 14 residues. Trimming pared 7 bases from V and 5 bases from J, leaving 14 bases between. Looked up from germline, CDR1 is MNHEY and CDR2 is SVGEGT. CDR3 protein: CASIRDSPTGELFF. The CDR3 coding sequence is TGTGCCAGCATCCGAGACTCACCTACCGGGGAGCTGTTTTTT.

The chain is built from TRBV5-6 and TRBJ2-5; 9 nucleotides match TRBD1. This CDR3 contains 14 residues. Germline V gene sequence: CDR1 SGHDT, CDR2 YYEEEE. V lost 4 bases and J lost 4; bases outside the gene matches: 5. This CDR3 reads CASSTGQGLETQYF. DNA of the CDR3: TGTGCCAGCAGCACGGGACAGGGTCTAGAGACCCAGTACTTC.

The chain joins TRBV7-6 to TRBJ2-3; perhaps TRBD2 as D (6 bases). V was trimmed by 2 bases and J by 2 bases, leaving 11 bases between them. The CDR3 runs 15 residues. The V gene's germline CDR1 is SGHVS and CDR2 FNYEAQ. CDR3 bases: TGTGCCAGCAGCTTATTCAGGGAGGCCACAGATACGCAGTATTTT. This codes for CASSLFREATDTQYF.

This clonotype was found once. DNA for the CDR3: TGCGCCAGCAGCCAAAACGTTGCGGGGGAATCCTACGAGCAGTACTTC. This encodes CASSQNVAGESYEQYF. The rearrangement uses TRBV4-3 and TRBJ2-7, with 7 bases fitting TRBD2. Germline assignment: CDR1 LGHNA and CDR2 YSLEER. Germline trimming cut 2 bases from V and 1 base from J; bases unmatched to any gene: 8. The CDR3 is 16 residues long.

The rearrangement joins TRBV6-2 or TRBV6-3 to TRBJ1-2; D possibly corresponds to TRBD1 (5 bases). CDR3 length: 15 amino acids. The V end lost 5 bases, the J end lost 5 bases, and 18 bases lay between the germline ends. The germline CDR1 and CDR2 sequences are MNHEY and SVGEGT. CDR3 coding DNA: TGTGCCAGCAGTCCAACCGACACAGGAGGATATGGCTACACCTTC. This encodes CASSPTDTGGYGYTF.

J is TRBJ1-3 and V is TRBV6-6, with 7 positions matching TRBD1. CDR3 length: 16 residues. The germline V gene encodes CDR1 MNHNY and CDR2 SVGAGI (reference sequence). The junction had 12 bases not matched to a gene; V was cut back by 8 bases and J by 2 bases. As DNA, the CDR3 is TGTGCCAGCGGGTACACTAGACAGGGAACTGGAAACACCATATATTTT. Protein: CASGYTRQGTGNTIYF.

The chain joins TRBV13 to TRBJ2-4, with D unclear. Trimming took 5 bases from V and 1 from J, leaving 12 bases between them. Germline loops: CDR1 PRHDT, CDR2 FYEKMQ (reference sequence). The CDR3 is 15 amino acids. The CDR3 DNA follows: TGTGCCAGCAGCCTCAGACTGGGGGCCAAAAACATTCAGTACTTC. Amino acids: CASSLRLGAKNIQYF.

The rearrangement joins TRBV18 to TRBJ1-1; no clear D. V lost 5 bases, J lost 0 bases, and 7 bases lay in between. The CDR3 spans 13 residues. Germline V gene sequence: CDR1 KGHSH, CDR2 LQKENI. In nucleotides, the CDR3 is TGTGCCAGCTCAGAAGGGCTGAACACTGAAGCTTTCTTT. This codes for CASSEGLNTEAFF.

The rearrangement links TRBV4-2 to TRBJ2-7; no clear D. Trimming took 0 bases from V and 6 from J, leaving 15 bases between them. The germline V gene has CDR1 LGHNA and CDR2 YNFKEQ. The CDR3 has 15 residues. CDR3 sequence: CASSQDSSTGTEQYF. CDR3 nucleotides: TGTGCCAGCAGCCAAGATTCCTCTACCGGAACCGAGCAGTACTTC.

The V and J genes are TRBV30 and TRBJ2-3; D gene ambiguous. The CDR3 runs 10 residues. Germline V gene sequence: CDR1 GTSNPN, CDR2 SVGIG (reference sequence). Trimming cost V 3 bases and J 6 bases, with 4 bases left between them. The CDR3 nucleotides read TGTGCCTGGAGGGCGGATACGCAGTATTTT. Amino acids: CAWRADTQYF.

V usage is TRBV4-3 and J usage is TRBJ2-2; 7 bases map to TRBD2. The CDR3 loop spans 13 amino acids. V shed 4 bases, J shed 6 bases, and the junction held 2 bases outside the gene matches. The germline gives CDR1 LGHNA, CDR2 YSLEER. CDR3 sequence (DNA): TGCGCCAGCAGCCGCGGGAGAGCCGGGGAGCTGTTTTTT. Encoded protein: CASSRGRAGELFF.

In its sample, this clonotype was seen once. V and J are TRBV12-3 or TRBV12-4 and TRBJ2-1; 10 nucleotides line up with TRBD2. V lost 3 bases and J lost 1; bases outside the gene matches: 6. CDR3 length equals 17 residues. CDR3 region: CASSLSSGGPSYNEQFF. Written as DNA, the CDR3 is TGTGCCAGCAGTTTGTCTAGCGGGGGTCCTTCCTACAATGAGCAGTTCTTC.